This T cell receptor (beta chain) was sequenced during a study of shared clonotypes between healthy human individuals. Study observations and caveats: Sampling covered blood only; tissue repertoires likely differ. The sharing of approximately 4.6% of naive CD4 clonotypes was seen across a few donors. Memory subsets generally showed smaller estimated richness than naive subsets did.

V was pared by 3 bases and J by 3 bases, with 20 bases between. Germline CDR1 reads MDHEN; CDR2 reads SYDVKM. This CDR3 spans 17 amino acids. Running of the assay took place at deep level. Produced via immunoSEQ multiplex PCR; TCRdb's table is partial and in-frame only. The table shows roughly 2.2 million clones, with 90% to 95% occurring only once. On this clone itself: Its antigen is not known.

What was sequenced was naive CD4+ T cells from PBMCs. Subset of the sample: CD45RA+ positively selected. V usage is TRBV28 and J usage is TRBJ1-2; the D gene is possibly TRBD1 (5 bases). The TCR sequence derives from a man in his late teens or twenties in good health. Some clones in this sample may be carry-over from other donors' samples. The CDR3 DNA is TGTGCCAGCAGTTTTTGGGCAGGGAGGGACCCCTACTATGGCTACACCTTC. This codes for CASSFWAGRDPYYGYTF.